Listed below are T cell receptor beta chains from one sample, sequenced in a study of CD8+CD57+ T cells in acquired aplastic anemia. TCRdb re-derived calls from the reads in MiXCR, one entry per CDR3 protein. The table lists 50,000 or so distinct CDR3 sequences, 57% of them singletons. The material sequenced was sorted CD4+, CD8+, or CD8+CD57+ T cells (not recorded which) from PBMCs. The source of these receptors is a human donor with aplastic anemia. Each CDR3 is given with its conserved first and last residue. A D gene is named only where the DNA matches it firmly. A row's size may be missing; if present it is once, few, many or a size class.

J,length,V,size,D,CDR3,DNA
TRBJ1-5,18,TRBV6-1,many,.,CASSEGTVRPVGNQPQHF,TGTGCCAGCAGTGAAGGGACAGTTCGGCCGGTGGGCAATCAGCCCCAGCATTTT
TRBJ2-2,17,TRBV5-1,many,.,CASSLLTTGSNTGELFF,TGCGCCAGCAGCTTACTCACTACGGGTTCGAACACCGGGGAGCTGTTTTTT
TRBJ2-7,12,TRBV20-1,.,.,CSAIRSGYEQYF,TGCAGTGCTATTCGCTCCGGCTACGAGCAGTACTTC
TRBJ1-1,13,TRBV10-3,.,.,CAISGWANTEAFF,TGTGCCATCAGTGGATGGGCTAACACTGAAGCTTTCTTT
TRBJ1-5,15,TRBV7-2,.,.,CASSLSGGSNQPQHF,TGTGCCAGTTCGCTCTCGGGTGGGAGCAATCAGCCCCAGCATTTT
TRBJ2-7,14,TRBV9,.,.,CASSVEPRSYEQYF,TGTGCCAGCAGCGTAGAACCCCGTTCCTACGAGCAGTACTTC
TRBJ1-1,13,TRBV29-1,.,.,CSVEHGRDTEAFF,TGCAGCGTTGAACATGGGAGGGACACTGAAGCTTTCTTT
TRBJ2-1,16,TRBV19,few,TRBD2,CASNNGASGVGDEQFF,TGTGCCAGTAACAATGGGGCTAGCGGAGTTGGTGACGAGCAGTTCTTC
TRBJ2-3,13,TRBV2,.,.,CASNSARTDTQYF,TGTGCCAGCAATAGTGCCCGCACAGATACGCAGTATTTT
TRBJ1-3,16,TRBV7-6,.,.,CASSLEAKLSGNTIYF,TGTGCCAGCAGCTTAGAGGCGAAACTCTCTGGAAACACCATATATTTT
TRBJ2-7,14,TRBV9,.,TRBD1,CASSVGTGGDEQYF,TGTGCCAGCAGCGTAGGGACAGGGGGCGACGAGCAGTACTTC
TRBJ2-5,14,TRBV7-9,many,TRBD1,CASSSATGPGTQYF,TGTGCCAGCAGCTCCGCGACAGGGCCAGGGACCCAGTACTTC
TRBJ1-2,13,TRBV7-9,.,TRBD1,CASSRDRDYGYTF,TGTGCCAGCAGCCGAGACAGGGACTATGGCTACACCTTC
TRBJ1-2,13,TRBV20-1,.,.,CSASKNTNYGYTF,TGCAGTGCTAGTAAGAACACTAACTATGGCTACACCTTC
TRBJ2-1,10,TRBV29-1,.,.,CSVADTEQFF,TGCAGCGTTGCAGATACTGAGCAGTTCTTC
TRBJ1-4,13,TRBV29-1,.,.,CSVSQVGSEKLFF,TGCAGCGTTTCTCAGGTGGGCTCTGAGAAACTGTTTTTT
TRBJ1-5,16,TRBV2,many,TRBD1,CASSGDPGGGNQPQHF,TGTGCCAGCAGTGGGGACCCAGGGGGTGGAAATCAGCCCCAGCATTTT
TRBJ2-7,11,TRBV10-3,few,.,CAISEGYEQYF,TGTGCCATCAGTGAGGGCTACGAGCAGTACTTC
TRBJ2-1,14,TRBV19,.,.,CASSILGGQGEQFF,TGTGCCAGTAGTATTCTAGGGGGGCAGGGTGAGCAGTTCTTC
TRBJ1-6,16,TRBV11-2,.,.,CASRDKTGLNNSPLHF,TGTGCCAGCAGGGATAAAACCGGGCTGAATAATTCACCCCTCCACTTT
TRBJ1-1,12,TRBV5-6,.,.,CASSLDSPEAFF,TGTGCCAGCAGCTTGGACAGCCCTGAAGCTTTCTTT
TRBJ1-1,13,TRBV2,once,.,CASSGDASTEAFF,TGTGCCAGCAGTGGGGACGCAAGCACTGAAGCTTTCTTT
TRBJ2-3,13,TRBV7-7,.,.,CASSPLSTDTQYF,TGTGCTAGCAGCCCCCTCAGCACAGATACGCAGTATTTT
TRBJ2-1,15,TRBV9,many,TRBD2,CASSVWTSGEGEQFF,TGTGCCAGCAGCGTGTGGACTAGCGGGGAGGGAGAGCAGTTCTTC
TRBJ2-2,13,TRBV6-5,many,.,CASSYLEGGELFF,TGTGCCAGCAGTTACCTAGAGGGCGGGGAGCTGTTTTTT
TRBJ1-2,11,TRBV29-1,once,.,CSVDSLGGYTF,TGCAGCGTTGATTCTTTGGGTGGCTACACCTTC
TRBJ1-1,14,TRBV3-1,many,.,CASSLGQVNTEAFF,TGTGCCAGCAGCCTAGGACAAGTGAACACTGAAGCTTTCTTT
TRBJ2-5,12,TRBV12-3/TRBV12-4,.,.,CASSFPGETQYF,TGTGCCAGCAGTTTTCCAGGGGAGACCCAGTACTTC
TRBJ2-2,17,TRBV7-8,.,TRBD2,CASSPRSGGANTGELFF,TGTGCCAGCAGCCCCCGTAGCGGGGGAGCGAACACCGGGGAGCTGTTTTTT
TRBJ2-7,13,TRBV24-1,.,.,CATSDPTFNEQYF,TGTGCCACCAGTGACCCCACATTCAACGAGCAGTACTTC
TRBJ1-2,13,TRBV7-9,many,.,CASSQGSPDGYTF,TGTGCCAGCAGCCAAGGGTCCCCCGATGGCTACACCTTC
TRBJ2-7,16,TRBV11-2,.,TRBD1,CASSLGVGTGTYEQYF,TGTGCCAGCAGCTTAGGCGTGGGGACAGGGACCTACGAGCAGTACTTC
TRBJ2-7,12,TRBV10-2,.,.,CASRGTTYEQYF,TGCGCCAGCAGAGGCACTACCTACGAGCAGTACTTC
TRBJ1-5,12,TRBV30,many,.,CAWSGAGTGQHF,TGTGCCTGGAGTGGGGCCGGGACCGGCCAGCATTTT
TRBJ1-4,16,TRBV6-1,many,.,CASSEPTEAANEKLFF,TGTGCCAGCAGTGAACCGACGGAGGCGGCTAATGAAAAACTGTTTTTT
TRBJ1-2,15,TRBV4-1,many,TRBD1,CASSHRRDRRDGYTF,TGCGCCAGCAGCCACCGCCGGGACAGACGAGACGGCTACACCTTC
TRBJ2-1,15,TRBV7-7,.,TRBD2,CASSLGTAGDDEQFF,TGTGCCAGCAGCTTAGGGACAGCGGGAGACGATGAGCAGTTCTTC
TRBJ1-1,15,TRBV6-4,once,.,CASRPAGGVGTEAFF,TGTGCCAGCAGACCGGCTGGGGGGGTTGGTACTGAAGCTTTCTTT
TRBJ2-7,16,TRBV6-2/TRBV6-3,many,.,CASSYSQDTETYEQYF,TGTGCCAGCAGTTACTCTCAAGACACAGAAACGTACGAGCAGTACTTC
TRBJ1-6,15,TRBV4-3,many,.,CASSQGLGSDSPLHF,TGCGCCAGCAGCCAAGGGCTGGGATCCGACTCACCCCTCCACTTT
TRBJ1-1,15,TRBV15,.,.,CATSRAEQGNTEAFF,TGTGCCACCAGCAGAGCGGAACAGGGGAACACTGAAGCTTTCTTT
TRBJ2-7,13,TRBV7-2,.,TRBD1,CASSTGQNYEQYF,TGTGCCAGCAGCACGGGACAGAACTACGAGCAGTACTTC
TRBJ2-1,12,TRBV10-2,medium-sized,TRBD2,CASNSGGLEQFF,TGCGCCAGCAATAGCGGGGGCCTTGAGCAGTTCTTC
TRBJ2-1,14,TRBV2,once,.,CASSEVSSDNEQFF,TGTGCCAGCAGTGAAGTTAGTAGCGACAATGAGCAGTTCTTC
TRBJ2-7,10,TRBV2,.,.,CASSGQEQYF,TGTGCCAGCAGCGGACAGGAGCAGTACTTC
TRBJ1-4,15,TRBV11-2,many,TRBD1,CASSPLRTGNEKLFF,TGTGCCAGCAGCCCCCTTCGGACAGGGAATGAAAAACTGTTTTTT
TRBJ1-1,9,TRBV29-1,.,.,CSAGTEAFF,TGCAGCGCCGGCACTGAAGCTTTCTTT
TRBJ1-5,16,TRBV4-1,many,.,CASSLTIPPSNQPQHF,TGCGCCAGCAGCCTCACGATACCACCTAGCAATCAGCCCCAGCATTTT
TRBJ2-7,13,TRBV7-6,.,.,CASSLSGMGEQYF,TGTGCCAGCAGCTTATCGGGTATGGGGGAGCAGTACTTC